This T cell receptor beta chain comes out of a study of T cells in Graves' hyperthyroidism and ophthalmopathy. CDR1 and CDR2 from the germline V gene are SEHNR and FQNEAQ (reference sequence). The CDR3 is 17 amino acids. The germline V and J ends were trimmed by 1 base and 2 bases, with 18 bases remaining between them. Findings of the study overall: A model using 13 V-J features told ophthalmopathy apart from stable hyperthyroidism.

TCR beta CDR3 regions were amplified from RNA. A set of HTBI primers served as the primers for a first-round RT-PCR of the TCR CDR3. Using its own MiXCR run on the multiplex PCR reads, TCRdb lists one record per CDR3 protein. The sample consists of fewer than 400,000 distinct CDR3 sequences, approximately 25% of them appearing once. Concerning this clonotype: No antigen is known for it.

For Graves' hyperthyroidism to be stable, ophthalmopathy could not progress within 18 months. This clonotype originated in a man aged 50-59 years with Graves' hyperthyroidism. V gene TRBV7-9 combines with J gene TRBJ2-7, with D perhaps matching TRBD2 (5 bases). The sequenced material came from blood. The CDR3 reads CASSLEEWRAPTYEQYF. DNA for the CDR3: TGTGCCAGCAGCTTAGAAGAGTGGCGGGCGCCGACCTACGAGCAGTACTTC. The whole variable domain, filled in from reference TRBV7-9 and TRBJ2-7, reads DTGVSQNPRHKITKRGQNVTFRCDPISEHNRLYWYRQTLGQGPEFLTYFQNEAQLEKSRLLSDRFSAERPKGSFSTLEIQRTEQGDSAMYLCASSLEEWRAPTYEQYFGPGTRLTVT.